This TCR beta chain derives from a study of T-cell reconstitution after alpha-beta-depleted transplantation in children. This clonotype was counted many times. Using unique molecular identifiers, the investigators prepared the TCRbeta library. TCRdb re-derived calls from the PCR reads in MiXCR, one entry per CDR3 protein. The sample holds approximately 82,000 distinct CDR3 sequences; approximately 18% are singletons and the top ten take about 51%. The germline gives CDR1 MNHNS, CDR2 SASEGT. V was clipped by 6 bases and J by 2 bases; unmatched bases: 11. This CDR3 comprises 16 residues. The chain is built from TRBV6-1 and TRBJ2-5, with 8 bases lining up with TRBD2. Sample: PBMCs, mostly from graft donor cells, taken 360 days after TCRalphabeta/CD19-depleted stem cell transplant. The receptor's source is a male patient aged 2-15 years who had a stem cell transplant for acute lymphoblastic leukemia, so the T cells may come from the graft donor. The CDR3 spells CASRDYETSGQETQYF. CDR3 nucleotides: TGTGCCAGCAGAGATTACGAAACTAGCGGACAAGAGACCCAGTACTTC.